These 30 T cell receptor beta chains were sequenced from one sample in a study of early T cells in non-severe SARS-CoV-2 infection. MiXCR, applied by TCRdb to the 5' RACE reads, yields one record per CDR3 protein. The sample consists of just over 95,000 distinct CDR3 sequences, roughly 11% of them appearing once. The sequenced sample consisted of whole blood. These receptors all come from an adult who was a healthcare worker with PCR-confirmed SARS-CoV-2 infection or an uninfected control (not recorded which).

The rearrangement links TRBV28 to TRBJ2-7, with unresolved D. Trimming took off 6 bases at V and 3 bases at J, with 9 bases between the two ends. CDR1 and CDR2 (germline): MDHEN, SYDVKM. The CDR3 totals 12 residues. The CDR3 spells CASSKSIYEQYF. The CDR3 DNA reads as TGTGCCAGCAGCAAATCGATCTACGAGCAGTACTTC.

This clonotype appeared many times. V usage is TRBV6-5 and J usage is TRBJ1-6, with D uncertain. The CDR3 consists of 15 residues. V lost 2 bases and J lost 8, with 13 bases in between. CDR1 MNHEY and CDR2 SVGAGI come from the germline V gene. The CDR3 bases are TGTGCCAGCAGTTACGCTGCCCGAGGGTATTCACCCCTCCACTTT. Protein sequence: CASSYAARGYSPLHF.

The sample holds a few counts of this clonotype. The chain recombines TRBV27 with TRBJ2-3; possibly TRBD1 or TRBD2 for D (6 bases each). There are 17 residues in the CDR3. Germline V lookup: CDR1 MNHEY, CDR2 SMNVEV (reference sequence). The ends were cut back, 4 bases at V and 2 bases at J, with 19 bases in the middle. CDR3 loop: CASSSVRGGFYTDTQYF. Here the CDR3 DNA reads TGTGCCAGCAGTTCCGTACGAGGGGGGTTCTACACAGATACGCAGTATTTT.

This clonotype was seen many times. The chain is built from TRBV6-2 or TRBV6-3 and TRBJ1-5; D unresolved. CDR3 length: 15 residues. The germline V gene has CDR1 MNHEY and CDR2 SVGEGT. Trimming took off 7 bases at V and 0 bases at J, with 13 bases between the two ends. CDR3 residues: CASMSSGLSNQPQHF. CDR3 in DNA: TGTGCCAGCATGAGCAGTGGACTTAGCAATCAGCCCCAGCATTTT.

Only a few counts were recorded for this clonotype. The chain combines TRBV7-9 with TRBJ2-5; D is possibly TRBD1 (5 bases). CDR1 SEHNR and CDR2 FQNEAQ come from the germline V gene (reference sequence). V was cut by 2 bases and J by 0 bases, with 10 bases left in between. The CDR3 runs 15 residues. CDR3 coding DNA: TGTGCCAGCAGCTTAACCAGGACATACCAAGAGACCCAGTACTTC. This encodes CASSLTRTYQETQYF.

This clonotype was seen a handful of times. The V and J genes are TRBV29-1 and TRBJ2-2; D is unresolved. Germline V lookup: CDR1 SQVTM, CDR2 ANQGSEA. V lost 7 bases to trimming and J lost 1 base, with 7 bases between them. CDR3 size: 12 residues. CDR3 amino acids: CSAGWNTGELFF. In nucleotides, the CDR3 is TGCAGCGCTGGCTGGAACACCGGGGAGCTGTTTTTT.

This clonotype was counted a few times. V gene TRBV5-1 combines with J gene TRBJ1-1; 7 bases map to TRBD1. The V and J ends lost 0 bases and 7 bases, in that order; junction bases with no gene match: 6. The CDR3 consists of 14 residues. In germline, CDR1 is SGHRS, CDR2 YFSETQ. The CDR3: CASSLAPTGVEAFF. The CDR3 nucleotides read TGCGCCAGCAGCTTGGCCCCCACAGGGGTTGAAGCTTTCTTT. Looking up the rest from reference TRBV5-1 and TRBJ1-1 gives the full variable domain: KAGVTQTPRYLIKTRGQQVTLSCSPISGHRSVSWYQQTPGQGLQFLFEYFSETQRNKGNFPGRFSGRQFSNSRSEMNVSTLELGDSALYLCASSLAPTGVEAFFGQGTRLTVV.

V and J are TRBV18 and TRBJ2-7; a weak D match, TRBD2 (5 bases). The CDR3 has 13 residues. In germline, CDR1 is KGHSH, CDR2 LQKENI. The V end was cut by 6 bases, the J end by 4 bases, with 13 bases between. CDR3: CASSDQTGYEQYF. The DNA of the CDR3 is TGTGCCAGCTCCGACCAGACGGGGTACGAGCAGTACTTC.

This clonotype showed up many times. The DNA for the CDR3 is TGTGCCAGCAGCCTACGGGTCGGCTACGAGCAGTACTTC. Its translation is CASSLRVGYEQYF. The chain employs TRBV3-1 and TRBJ2-7; D gene uncertain. The CDR3 totals 13 residues. V lost 4 bases, J lost 3 bases, and 10 bases lay in between. Germline CDR1 reads LGHDT; CDR2 reads YNNKEL (reference sequence).

V gene TRBV7-2 combines with J gene TRBJ1-1; D is unresolved. Trimming stripped 1 base from V and 5 bases from J, with 17 bases between. CDR3 length: 16 residues. CDR1 is SGHTA and CDR2 is FQGNSA in the germline V gene. CDR3 in amino acids: CASSLVNAFRGTEAFF. CDR3 DNA: TGTGCCAGCAGCTTAGTCAATGCGTTCCGGGGTACTGAAGCTTTCTTT.

This clonotype was detected a few times. V is TRBV6-5 and J is TRBJ1-1, with TRBD1 identical over 9 bases. Trimming took 4 bases from V and 6 from J; bases not matched to a gene: 6. The CDR3 totals 14 residues. Germline values: CDR1 MNHEY, CDR2 SVGAGI. The CDR3, as DNA: TGTGCCAGCAGTTCGGACAGGGGAGGCCCTGAAGCTTTCTTT. Its protein is CASSSDRGGPEAFF.

This clonotype has a count of ten or more. The V and J genes are TRBV11-2 and TRBJ2-3; 7 nucleotides line up with TRBD1. The CDR3 contains 15 residues. Trimming removed 5 bases from V and 3 bases from J; junction bases left unmatched: 8. Germline loops: CDR1 SGHAT, CDR2 FQNNGV. The CDR3 loop is CASSEHRGGTDTQYF. CDR3 in DNA: TGTGCCAGCAGCGAACACAGGGGTGGGACAGATACGCAGTATTTT.

The V and J genes are TRBV7-9 and TRBJ2-1; perhaps TRBD1 as D (6 bases). This CDR3 comprises 16 residues. V was trimmed by 0 bases and J by 9 bases, leaving 18 bases between them. The germline gives CDR1 SEHNR, CDR2 FQNEAQ (reference sequence). CDR3 region: CASSLAPGATKLEQFF. CDR3 nucleotides: TGTGCCAGCAGCTTAGCCCCAGGGGCCACGAAACTTGAGCAGTTCTTC. The full variable domain, its missing parts supplied by reference TRBV7-9 and TRBJ2-1, is DTGVSQNPRHKITKRGQNVTFRCDPISEHNRLYWYRQTLGQGPEFLTYFQNEAQLEKSRLLSDRFSAERPKGSFSTLEIQRTEQGDSAMYLCASSLAPGATKLEQFFGPGTRLTVL.

The chain combines TRBV5-1 with TRBJ2-7; tentative D call: TRBD2 (6 bases). CDR1 and CDR2 (germline): SGHRS, YFSETQ. The CDR3 extends over 16 amino acids. The germline V and J ends were trimmed by 4 bases and 4 bases, with 21 bases remaining between them. The CDR3 protein is CASSPFPGLITYEQYF. CDR3 DNA: TGCGCCAGCAGCCCGTTCCCGGGACTCATCACGTACGAGCAGTACTTC.

The genes are TRBV5-1 and TRBJ1-3; D might be TRBD1 (5 bases). V shed 3 bases and J shed 2 bases, with 9 bases lying between them. CDR1 is SGHRS and CDR2 is YFSETQ in the germline V gene. The CDR3 loop spans 14 amino acids. CDR3 in amino acids: CASSSRDAGNTIYF. The CDR3 DNA follows: TGCGCCAGCAGCTCCCGGGACGCTGGAAACACCATATATTTT.

V gene TRBV5-1 combines with J gene TRBJ1-1; D may be TRBD1 (6 bases). The germline V gene has CDR1 SGHRS and CDR2 YFSETQ. V was cut by 1 base and J by 3 bases, with 13 bases left in between. This CDR3 has 15 residues. Here the CDR3 DNA reads TGCGCCAGCAGCTTGTCAGGGGAAGTCTACACTGAAGCTTTCTTT. Translated, it gives CASSLSGEVYTEAFF.

The sample holds many counts of this clonotype. This chain connects TRBV5-4 to TRBJ1-4; possible D gene TRBD1, 6 bases. Trimming stripped 1 base from V and 0 bases from J, with 16 bases between. The CDR3 covers 18 residues. CDR1 is SGHNT and CDR2 is YYREEE in the germline V gene (reference sequence). The CDR3 spells CASSLRWGRLATNEKLFF. In nucleotides, the CDR3 is TGTGCCAGCAGCTTGAGGTGGGGGCGCTTGGCAACTAATGAAAAACTGTTTTTT.

The chain uses TRBV20-1 and TRBJ1-1; D perhaps matches TRBD1 (6 bases). Germline loops: CDR1 DFQATT, CDR2 SNEGSKA (reference sequence). Trimming pared 4 bases from V and 0 bases from J, leaving 9 bases between. The CDR3 loop spans 13 amino acids. CDR3 in DNA: TGCAGTGCTACCGGGACAATGAACACTGAAGCTTTCTTT. This codes for CSATGTMNTEAFF.

This clonotype has at least ten counts. The V and J genes are TRBV18 and TRBJ1-3; TRBD1 might be the D (5 bases). Germline assignment: CDR1 KGHSH and CDR2 LQKENI. Trimming shortened V by 2 bases and J by 1 base, and 9 bases separated the two germline ends. This CDR3 spans 15 amino acids. The CDR3 DNA reads as TGTGCCAGCTCACCAGGGGCACTTTCTGGAAACACCATATATTTT. Translating it yields CASSPGALSGNTIYF.

This clonotype has only a few counts. The V gene is TRBV9, the J gene TRBJ2-3; 7 bases match TRBD1. Trimming at V came to 5 bases and at J to 4 bases, leaving 10 bases not matched to a gene. Looked up from germline, CDR1 is SGDLS and CDR2 is YYNGEE. The CDR3 runs 15 residues. CDR3 in DNA: TGTGCCAGCAGAGGAGACAGGGACGGAGCAGATACGCAGTATTTT. Encoded protein: CASRGDRDGADTQYF.

This clonotype was counted only a few times. The chain joins TRBV20-1 to TRBJ2-3; 10 bases agree with TRBD2. Germline V gives CDR1 DFQATT, CDR2 SNEGSKA (reference sequence). Trimming removed 3 bases from V and 0 bases from J; junction bases left unmatched: 6. This CDR3 spans 16 amino acids. CDR3 amino acids: CSARGASGSSTDTQYF. CDR3 DNA sequence: TGCAGTGCTAGGGGAGCTAGCGGGAGTAGCACAGATACGCAGTATTTT.

The table lists this clonotype with a few counts. In DNA form, the CDR3 reads TGTGCCGTCCTCCCCGGGACTAGGTCCACCGGGGAGCTGTTTTTT. Translation gives CAVLPGTRSTGELFF. The rearrangement joins TRBV28 to TRBJ2-2; 8 bases are shared with TRBD2. CDR1 and CDR2 from the germline V gene are MDHEN and SYDVKM. The trim removed 11 bases at V and 4 bases at J, leaving 12 bases unmatched. The CDR3 is 15 residues long.

To note about this clonotype: The junction departs from germline at one end; a sequencing error may be responsible. The J gene is TRBJ1-1, the V gene TRBV6-1; D is uncertain. Germline-derived CDR1 and CDR2 are MNHNS and SASEGT. The CDR3 is made up of 11 amino acids. CDR3 sequence: CASSGNAEAFF. CDR3 nucleotides: TGTGCCAGCAGTGGGAACGCTGAAGCTTTCTTT.

This clonotype was picked up many times. V usage is TRBV28 and J usage is TRBJ2-3, with TRBD2 matching 13 bases. The junction had 5 bases not matched to a gene; V was cut back by 5 bases and J by 3 bases. The CDR3 has 16 residues. Looked up from germline, CDR1 is MDHEN and CDR2 is SYDVKM. DNA of the CDR3: TGTGCCAGCAGTCTCATACTAGCGGGAGGGACAGATACGCAGTATTTT. Protein sequence: CASSLILAGGTDTQYF. The full variable domain, rest sourced from reference TRBV28 and TRBJ2-3, is DVKVTQSSRYLVKRTGEKVFLECVQDMDHENMFWYRQDPGLGLRLIYFSYDVKMKEKGDIPEGYSVSREKKERFSLILESASTNQTSMYLCASSLILAGGTDTQYFGPGTRLTVL.

This chain links TRBV2 with TRBJ2-1; TRBD1 agrees at 8 bases. V lost 7 bases and J lost 2; bases outside the gene matches: 7. The CDR3 has 15 residues. The germline V gene encodes CDR1 SNHLY and CDR2 FYNNEI. CDR3 nucleotide sequence: TGTGCCAGCACCTTTGACAGGGGAACCTACAATGAGCAGTTCTTC. Translation: CASTFDRGTYNEQFF.

In this sample, this clonotype turned up a few times. The chain couples TRBV28 to TRBJ2-3; no reliable D call. The germline gives CDR1 MDHEN, CDR2 SYDVKM. The V end was cut by 6 bases, the J end by 4 bases, with 17 bases between. The CDR3 spans 15 residues. The DNA of the CDR3 is TGTGCCAGCAGGCCCCCCTCGAGTTTGGCAGATACGCAGTATTTT. This codes for CASRPPSSLADTQYF. The variable domain in full, with the rest retrieved from reference TRBV28 and TRBJ2-3, is DVKVTQSSRYLVKRTGEKVFLECVQDMDHENMFWYRQDPGLGLRLIYFSYDVKMKEKGDIPEGYSVSREKKERFSLILESASTNQTSMYLCASRPPSSLADTQYFGPGTRLTVL.

This clonotype came up many times. CDR3 bases: TGTGCCAGCAGCTTGAAGGTCAGGGGGAACACTGAAGCTTTCTTT. The encoded protein is CASSLKVRGNTEAFF. The chain has TRBV5-4 and TRBJ1-1, with D possibly TRBD1 on 6 matching bases. V was pared by 1 base and J by 1 base, with 11 bases between. CDR1 and CDR2 (germline): SGHNT, YYREEE (reference sequence). CDR3 length: 15 residues.

The rearrangement uses TRBV15 and TRBJ1-2; D not certain. This CDR3 comprises 15 residues. CDR1 and CDR2 from the germline V gene are LNHNV and YYDKDF (reference sequence). Trimming stripped 2 bases from V and 0 bases from J, with 10 bases between. For the CDR3, the DNA is TGTGCCACCAGCAGACCCACAAGCCCTAACTATGGCTACACCTTC. Its translation: CATSRPTSPNYGYTF.

There are many counts of this clonotype. V gene TRBV20-1 combines with J gene TRBJ2-7; possibly TRBD2 for D (6 bases). CDR1 DFQATT and CDR2 SNEGSKA come from the germline V gene (reference sequence). The CDR3 is 13 residues long. Trimming removed 6 bases from V and 7 bases from J, with 19 bases in between. The CDR3 DNA follows: TGCAGTGCCCTCGGGAGAGGCTTTTGGGAGCAGTACTTC. It yields the protein CSALGRGFWEQYF.

This clonotype has only a few counts. The J gene is TRBJ1-1, the V gene TRBV5-1; 11 bases are shared with TRBD1. V shed 0 bases and J 1 base; nucleotides not matched to a gene: 2. This CDR3 spans 16 amino acids. Germline values: CDR1 SGHRS, CDR2 YFSETQ. The CDR3 DNA reads as TGCGCCAGCAGCTTGGGGACAGGGGGCTCGAACACTGAAGCTTTCTTT. It translates to CASSLGTGGSNTEAFF.